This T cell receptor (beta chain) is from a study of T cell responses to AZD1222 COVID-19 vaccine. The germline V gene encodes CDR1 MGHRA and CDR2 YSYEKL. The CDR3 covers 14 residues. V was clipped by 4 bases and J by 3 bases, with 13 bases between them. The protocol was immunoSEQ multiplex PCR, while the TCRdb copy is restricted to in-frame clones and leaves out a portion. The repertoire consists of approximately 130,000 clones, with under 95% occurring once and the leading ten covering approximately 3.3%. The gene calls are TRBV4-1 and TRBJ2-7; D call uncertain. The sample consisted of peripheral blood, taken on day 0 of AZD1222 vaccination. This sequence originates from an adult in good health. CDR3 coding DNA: TGCGCCAGCAGCCCCTCTTTTGGCTACTACGAGCAGTACTTC. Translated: CASSPSFGYYEQYF.